The 15 T cell receptor beta chains given below trace back to one sample, sequenced in a study of blood T cell repertoires in COVID-19 (dated by TCRdb to 2020 to 2021). Library creation used the immunoSEQ multiplex PCR assay. The immuneACCESS repertoire file appears here via TCRdb, limited to in-frame rearrangements. These files lack a portion of the clones; in checked studies, under half of the deficit traces to unresolved V genes, and the cause of the others is not known. The sample yields nearly 250,000 clones; approximately 89% were counted once. The top ten clones comprise 1.6% of the sample. Sequencing was done on a sample of peripheral blood. Receptors were obtained from a woman in her sixties or seventies who had recovered from COVID-19.

This clone was picked up one time. The chain carries TRBV3-1 (or the pseudogene TRBV3-2) and TRBJ2-3; D may be TRBD2 (6 bases). The CDR3 is 14 amino acids. The V end lost 4 bases, the J end lost 5 bases, and 13 bases lay between the germline ends. Germline V lookup: CDR1 LGHDT, CDR2 YNNKEL (reference sequence). CDR3 loop: CASSLSGVGDTQYF. Written as DNA, the CDR3 is TGTGCCAGCAGCCTCTCGGGGGTGGGAGATACGCAGTATTTT.

The J gene is TRBJ2-1, the V gene TRBV3-1 (or the pseudogene TRBV3-2), with D perhaps TRBD2 (6 bases). The CDR3 extends over 18 amino acids. The V end was cut by 1 base, the J end by 3 bases, with 19 bases between. The germline CDR1 and CDR2 sequences are LGHDT and YNNKEL (reference sequence). The CDR3 protein is CASSQGDPHPGGYNEQFF. CDR3 bases: TGTGCCAGCAGCCAAGGCGATCCCCACCCCGGGGGCTACAATGAGCAGTTCTTC.

This clone was found a few times. The V gene is TRBV2, the J gene TRBJ1-2, with 8 bases identical to TRBD1. This CDR3 spans 12 amino acids. V trimming: 6 bases; J trimming: 7 bases; junction bases outside the gene matches: 4. CDR1 is SNHLY and CDR2 is FYNNEI in the germline V gene. The CDR3 DNA follows: TGTGCCAGCAGCAAGGACAGGGTTGGCTACACCTTC. Amino acids: CASSKDRVGYTF.

The J gene is TRBJ1-1, the V gene TRBV7-2; D gene uncertain. The CDR3 extends over 13 amino acids. Germline loops: CDR1 SGHTA, CDR2 FQGNSA. Trimming cost V 1 base and J 1 base, with 4 bases left between them. The CDR3 reads CASSLGANTEAFF. The CDR3 DNA reads as TGTGCCAGCAGCTTAGGAGCGAACACTGAAGCTTTCTTT.

The genes are TRBV9 and TRBJ1-2; D may be TRBD1 (5 bases). The germline V gene has CDR1 SGDLS and CDR2 YYNGEE. The CDR3 loop spans 17 amino acids. Trimming cost V 3 bases and J 4 bases, with 22 bases left between them. The CDR3 loop is CASSDPPPGGRPYGYTF. DNA for the CDR3: TGTGCCAGCAGCGACCCCCCCCCGGGGGGACGTCCCTATGGCTACACCTTC.

The CDR3 spells CASSSPRGSGANVLTF. The CDR3 DNA reads TGCGCCAGCAGCTCCCCCCGGGGGTCTGGGGCCAACGTCCTGACTTTC. The chain has TRBV5-1 and TRBJ2-6; perhaps TRBD2 as D (6 bases). CDR1 is SGHRS, CDR2 YFSETQ, per germline. CDR3 size: 16 residues. V was pared by 3 bases and J by 1 base, with 11 bases between.

The V gene is TRBV3-1 (or the pseudogene TRBV3-2), the J gene TRBJ2-3; D remains unclear. Germline values: CDR1 LGHDT, CDR2 YNNKEL (reference sequence). This CDR3 has 15 amino acids. The V and J ends lost 2 bases and 1 base respectively, with 10 bases between them. In DNA form, the CDR3 reads TGTGCCAGCAGCCAACTCGCATCGGGCACAGATACGCAGTATTTT. It yields the protein CASSQLASGTDTQYF.

This clone was seen a handful of times. This chain links TRBV9 with TRBJ2-2; TRBD2 matches 11 bases. This CDR3 is 16 amino acids long. Germline-derived CDR1 and CDR2 are SGDLS and YYNGEE. After removal of 4 bases from V and 3 bases from J, the junction contained 5 bases not matched to a gene. The CDR3 region has the DNA TGTGCCAGCAGCCTATCGGGACTAGCGGACACCGGGGAGCTGTTTTTT. This codes for CASSLSGLADTGELFF.

The chain couples TRBV5-1 to TRBJ2-1; 7 bases align to TRBD2. V was clipped by 1 base and J by 1 base; unmatched bases: 5. CDR3 length: 16 residues. From germline, CDR1 is SGHRS and CDR2 YFSETQ. This CDR3 is CASSLWSGGSYNEQFF. CDR3 bases: TGCGCCAGCAGCTTGTGGTCGGGGGGATCCTACAATGAGCAGTTCTTC.

This chain connects TRBV5-1 to TRBJ1-2, with TRBD1 matching over 10 bases. V was pared by 4 bases and J by 4 bases, with 10 bases of the junction left unmatched. This CDR3 spans 16 amino acids. Germline V gene sequence: CDR1 SGHRS, CDR2 YFSETQ. The CDR3 nucleotides read TGCGCCAGCAGCCTAACCGGGACAGGGGAAGCCTATGGCTACACCTTC. Translating gives CASSLTGTGEAYGYTF.

The chain is built from TRBV7-2 and TRBJ1-5; TRBD1 might be the D (6 bases). Looked up from germline, CDR1 is SGHTA and CDR2 is FQGNSA. The CDR3 is 13 residues long. V lost 2 bases, J lost 12 bases, and 14 bases lay in between. The CDR3: CASSLHREGGQHF. The CDR3 DNA reads TGTGCCAGCAGCTTACACAGGGAAGGAGGCCAGCATTTT. Filled out from reference TRBV7-2 and TRBJ1-5, the complete variable domain reads GAGVSQSPSNKVTEKGKDVELRCDPISGHTALYWYRQSLGQGLEFLIYFQGNSAPDKSGLPSDRFSAERTGGSVSTLTIQRTQQEDSAVYLCASSLHREGGQHFGDGTRLSIL.

V usage is TRBV7-2 and J usage is TRBJ1-4; tentatively, D is TRBD1 (6 bases). The CDR3 length is 13 residues. Germline CDR1 reads SGHTA; CDR2 reads FQGNSA. V lost 3 bases to trimming and J lost 10 bases, with 12 bases between them. The CDR3 DNA reads as TGTGCCAGCAGCTTCCCCCACAGGGTAAAACTGTTTTTT. This sequence encodes CASSFPHRVKLFF.

The rearrangement links TRBV11-2 to TRBJ2-3, with D perhaps TRBD2 (6 bases). The CDR3 is 14 amino acids. From germline, CDR1 is SGHAT and CDR2 FQNNGV. V lost 11 bases and J lost 4, with 19 bases in between. CDR3 loop: CASLRGTGPDTQYF. For the CDR3, the DNA is TGTGCCTCGTTAAGAGGGACTGGACCAGATACGCAGTATTTT.

The chain joins TRBV4-2 to TRBJ2-2; 7 bases agree with TRBD1. Germline V gives CDR1 LGHNA, CDR2 YNFKEQ. The CDR3 is 17 amino acids. V was pared by 1 base and J by 0 bases, with 5 bases of the junction left unmatched. The CDR3 loop reads CASSQGNQGANTGELFF. In nucleotides, the CDR3 is TGTGCCAGCAGCCAAGGAAATCAGGGGGCGAACACCGGGGAGCTGTTTTTT.

The chain uses TRBV27 and TRBJ2-7; 8 nucleotides align to TRBD1. Germline lookup yields CDR1 MNHEY and CDR2 SMNVEV (reference sequence). The CDR3 is 15 amino acids. V was pared by 8 bases and J by 5 bases, with 14 bases of the junction left unmatched. The CDR3 protein is CASYDLGQGGHEQYF. CDR3 DNA sequence: TGTGCCAGCTATGACCTCGGACAGGGAGGTCACGAGCAGTACTTC.